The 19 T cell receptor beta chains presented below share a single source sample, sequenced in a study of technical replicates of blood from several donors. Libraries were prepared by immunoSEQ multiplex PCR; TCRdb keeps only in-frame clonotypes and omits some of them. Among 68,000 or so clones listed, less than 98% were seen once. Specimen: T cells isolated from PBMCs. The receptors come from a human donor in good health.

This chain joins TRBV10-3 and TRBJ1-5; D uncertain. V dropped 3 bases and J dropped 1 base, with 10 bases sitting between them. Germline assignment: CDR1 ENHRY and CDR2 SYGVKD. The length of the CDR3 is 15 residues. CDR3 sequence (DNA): TGTGCCATCAGTGAAGAACCCAGGAGCAATCAGCCCCAGCATTTT. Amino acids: CAISEEPRSNQPQHF.

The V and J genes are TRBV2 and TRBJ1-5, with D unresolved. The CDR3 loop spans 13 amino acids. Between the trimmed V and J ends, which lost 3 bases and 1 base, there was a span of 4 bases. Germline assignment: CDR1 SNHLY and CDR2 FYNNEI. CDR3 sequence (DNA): TGTGCCAGCAGTGACAGGAGCAATCAGCCCCAGCATTTT. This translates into CASSDRSNQPQHF. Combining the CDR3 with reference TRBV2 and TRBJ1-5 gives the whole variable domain EPEVTQTPSHQVTQMGQEVILRCVPISNHLYFYWYRQILGQKVEFLVSFYNNEISEKSEIFDDQFSVERPDGSNFTLKIRSTKLEDSAMYFCASSDRSNQPQHFGDGTRLSIL.

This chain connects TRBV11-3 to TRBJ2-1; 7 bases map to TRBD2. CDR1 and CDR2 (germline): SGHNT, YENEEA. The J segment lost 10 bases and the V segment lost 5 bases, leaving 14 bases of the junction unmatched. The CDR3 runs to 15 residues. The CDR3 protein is CASSPYGTTPGEQFF. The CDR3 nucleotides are TGTGCCAGCAGCCCATACGGGACTACCCCTGGGGAGCAGTTCTTC.

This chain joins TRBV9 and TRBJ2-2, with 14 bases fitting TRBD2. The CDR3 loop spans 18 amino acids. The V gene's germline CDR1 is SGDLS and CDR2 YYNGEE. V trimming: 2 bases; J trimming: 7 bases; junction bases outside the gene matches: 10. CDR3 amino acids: CASSVLSGLAGADGELFF. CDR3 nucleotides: TGTGCCAGCAGCGTCCTGTCGGGACTAGCGGGAGCTGACGGGGAGCTGTTTTTT.

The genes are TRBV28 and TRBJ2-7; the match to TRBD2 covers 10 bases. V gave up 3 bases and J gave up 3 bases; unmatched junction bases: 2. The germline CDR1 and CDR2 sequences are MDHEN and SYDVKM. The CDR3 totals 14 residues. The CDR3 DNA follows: TGTGCCAGCAGTTTCGCTAGCGGGAGCTACGAGCAGTACTTC. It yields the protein CASSFASGSYEQYF.

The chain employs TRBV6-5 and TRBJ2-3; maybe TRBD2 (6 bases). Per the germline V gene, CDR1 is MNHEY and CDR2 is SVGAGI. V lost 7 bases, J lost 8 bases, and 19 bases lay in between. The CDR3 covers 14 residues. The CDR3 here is CASTTGVRDGTQYF. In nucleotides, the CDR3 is TGTGCCAGCACGACCGGGGTGCGGGACGGTACGCAGTATTTT.

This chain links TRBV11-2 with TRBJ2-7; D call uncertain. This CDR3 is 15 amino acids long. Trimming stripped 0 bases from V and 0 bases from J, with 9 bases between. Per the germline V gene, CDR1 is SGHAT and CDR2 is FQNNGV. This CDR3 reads CASSLDTVYSYEQYF. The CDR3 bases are TGTGCCAGCAGCTTAGACACGGTCTACTCCTACGAGCAGTACTTC.

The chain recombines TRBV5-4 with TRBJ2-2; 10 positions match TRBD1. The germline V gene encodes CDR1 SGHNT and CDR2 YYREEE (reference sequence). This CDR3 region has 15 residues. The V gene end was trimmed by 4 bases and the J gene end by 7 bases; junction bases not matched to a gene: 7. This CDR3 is CASSMGQGNNGELFF. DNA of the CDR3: TGTGCCAGCAGCATGGGACAGGGGAATAACGGGGAGCTGTTTTTT.

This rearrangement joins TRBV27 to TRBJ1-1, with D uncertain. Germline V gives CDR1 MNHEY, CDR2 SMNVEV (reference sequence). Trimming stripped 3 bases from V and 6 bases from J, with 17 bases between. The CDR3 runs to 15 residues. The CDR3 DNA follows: TGTGCCAGCAGTTTTTTGGGCCGCACAGTTGCTGAAGCTTTCTTT. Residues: CASSFLGRTVAEAFF.

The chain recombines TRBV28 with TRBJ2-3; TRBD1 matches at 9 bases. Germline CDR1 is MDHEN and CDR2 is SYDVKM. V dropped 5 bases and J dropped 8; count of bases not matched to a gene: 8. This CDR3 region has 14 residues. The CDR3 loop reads CASSKDRGQGTQYF. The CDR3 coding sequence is TGTGCCAGCAGTAAGGACAGGGGCCAGGGTACGCAGTATTTT.

In DNA, the CDR3 is TGTGCCAGCAGCTTAGCCGAGACTAGCGGCTACGAGCAGTACTTC. Translation gives CASSLAETSGYEQYF. The V call is TRBV7-6, the J call TRBJ2-7; 9 nucleotides agree with TRBD2. This CDR3 is 15 amino acids long. Germline values: CDR1 SGHVS, CDR2 FNYEAQ. V shed 0 bases and J 3 bases; nucleotides not matched to a gene: 3.

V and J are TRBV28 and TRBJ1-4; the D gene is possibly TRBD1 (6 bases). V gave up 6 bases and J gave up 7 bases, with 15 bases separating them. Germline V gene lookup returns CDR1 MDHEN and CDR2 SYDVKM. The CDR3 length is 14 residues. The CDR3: CASRLRGLFEKLFF. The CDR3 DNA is TGTGCCAGCAGACTCAGGGGATTATTTGAAAAACTGTTTTTT.

The CDR3 nucleotides read TGTGCCAGCAGTTACTCGGCCTCCTACGAGCAGTACTTC. It is translated as CASSYSASYEQYF. This sequence joins TRBV6-5 and TRBJ2-7; D remains unclear. Looked up from germline, CDR1 is MNHEY and CDR2 is SVGAGI. Trimming cost V 0 bases and J 0 bases, with 3 bases left between them. This CDR3 region has 13 residues.

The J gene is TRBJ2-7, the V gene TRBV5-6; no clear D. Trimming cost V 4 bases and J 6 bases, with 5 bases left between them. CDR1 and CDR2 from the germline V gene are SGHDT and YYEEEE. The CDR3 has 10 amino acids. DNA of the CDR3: TGTGCCAGCAGCGGCAGCGAGCAGTACTTC. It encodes CASSGSEQYF.

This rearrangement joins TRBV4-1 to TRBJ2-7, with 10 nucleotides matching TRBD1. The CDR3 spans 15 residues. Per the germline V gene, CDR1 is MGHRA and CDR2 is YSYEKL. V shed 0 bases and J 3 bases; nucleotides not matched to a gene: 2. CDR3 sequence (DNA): TGCGCCAGCAGCCAAGATGACAGGGGGCTCTACGAGCAGTACTTC. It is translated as CASSQDDRGLYEQYF.

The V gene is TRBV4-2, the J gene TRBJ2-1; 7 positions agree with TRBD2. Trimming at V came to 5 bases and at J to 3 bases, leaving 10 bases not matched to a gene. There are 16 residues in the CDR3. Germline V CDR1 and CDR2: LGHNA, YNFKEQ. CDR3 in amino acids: CASSFPSSGNYNEQFF. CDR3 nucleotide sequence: TGTGCCAGCAGCTTCCCCTCGAGCGGGAACTACAATGAGCAGTTCTTC.

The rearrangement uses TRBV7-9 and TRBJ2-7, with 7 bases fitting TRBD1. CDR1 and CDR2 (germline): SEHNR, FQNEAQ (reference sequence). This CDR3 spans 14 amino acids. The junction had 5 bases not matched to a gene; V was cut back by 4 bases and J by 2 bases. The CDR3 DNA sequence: TGTGCCAGCAGCTATCGACAGGGCACCTACGAGCAGTACTTC. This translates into CASSYRQGTYEQYF.

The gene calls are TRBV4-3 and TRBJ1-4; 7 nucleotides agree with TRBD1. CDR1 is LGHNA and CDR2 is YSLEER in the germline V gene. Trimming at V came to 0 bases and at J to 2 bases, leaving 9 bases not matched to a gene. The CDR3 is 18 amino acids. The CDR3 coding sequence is TGCGCCAGCAGCCAAGATCCAGGAGGGGGCATGACTAATGAAAAACTGTTTTTT. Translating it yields CASSQDPGGGMTNEKLFF.

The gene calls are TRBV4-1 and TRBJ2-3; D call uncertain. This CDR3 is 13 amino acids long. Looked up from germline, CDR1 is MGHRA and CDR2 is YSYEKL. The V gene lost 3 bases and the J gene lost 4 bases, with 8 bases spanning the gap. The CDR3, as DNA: TGCGCCAGCAGCCATAGCCTAGCAGATACGCAGTATTTT. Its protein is CASSHSLADTQYF.